The 9 T cell receptor beta chains below all came from one sample that was sequenced in a study of T cell responses to AZD1222 COVID-19 vaccine. The table came from immunoSEQ multiplex PCR; TCRdb's copy has only in-frame clones and leaves some out. The profile shows around 99,000 clones, 92% of them singletons. Sequences were derived from peripheral blood, sampled 28 days after the second AZD1222 dose. The source is an adult who received the AZD1222 COVID-19 vaccine.

V and J are TRBV29-1 and TRBJ2-3, with TRBD2 as a possible D gene (6 bases). The V gene's germline CDR1 is SQVTM and CDR2 ANQGSEA. This CDR3 comprises 12 residues. CDR3 loop: CTAFRGGDTQYF. The CDR3 bases are TGCACCGCATTCCGGGGAGGAGATACGCAGTATTTT.

The rearrangement uses TRBV24-1 and TRBJ1-2, with a weak D call TRBD1 (6 bases). From germline, CDR1 is KGHDR and CDR2 SFDVKD. V was clipped by 4 bases and J by 2 bases, with 10 bases between them. CDR3 length: 14 residues. CDR3 nucleotide sequence: TGTGCCACCAGTGACTGGACAGTGAACTATGGCTACACCTTC. Encoded protein: CATSDWTVNYGYTF.

DNA for the CDR3: TGTGCCAGCAGTGACAAAAGTGGGGACCCGCGGCCCCAGCATTTT. It specifies CASSDKSGDPRPQHF. The chain is built from TRBV7-3 and TRBJ1-5, with D perhaps TRBD1 (5 bases). Trimming cost V 6 bases and J 9 bases, with 21 bases left between them. CDR1 and CDR2 (germline): SGHTA, FQGTGA. CDR3 size: 15 residues.

The chain uses TRBV13 and TRBJ1-3; no definite D call. V dropped 3 bases and J dropped 0 bases, with 15 bases sitting between them. The CDR3 runs to 17 residues. Germline CDR1 is PRHDT and CDR2 is FYEKMQ (reference sequence). CDR3 nucleotide sequence: TGTGCCAGCAGCTTCTCCCTACTTGACCGCTCTGGAAACACCATATATTTT. Translated: CASSFSLLDRSGNTIYF.

The chain is built from TRBV5-1 and TRBJ1-4; 8 bases match TRBD1. Germline lookup yields CDR1 SGHRS and CDR2 YFSETQ. CDR3 length: 15 amino acids. Losses at the gene ends were 1 base for V and 5 bases for J; bases not matched to a gene: 4. The CDR3 DNA reads as TGCGCCAGCAGCTTGCAGGGACAGGCAAATGAAAAACTGTTTTTT. Translated, it gives CASSLQGQANEKLFF.

The chain is built from TRBV4-1 and TRBJ2-1; the D is unclear. Trimming removed 3 bases at V and 0 bases at J, with 9 bases between. Germline loops: CDR1 MGHRA, CDR2 YSYEKL. The CDR3 spans 15 residues. CDR3 protein: CASSHMSGSYNEQFF. The CDR3 DNA is TGCGCCAGCAGCCACATGTCGGGCTCCTACAATGAGCAGTTCTTC.

V usage is TRBV28 and J usage is TRBJ2-7; TRBD1 might be the D (6 bases). The CDR3 spans 14 residues. V was cut by 3 bases and J by 6 bases, with 15 bases left in between. From germline, CDR1 is MDHEN and CDR2 SYDVKM. The CDR3 DNA is TGTGCCAGCAGTTTTCGTTTGGGGGCGGTCGAGCAGTACTTC. Translating it yields CASSFRLGAVEQYF.

V gene TRBV24-1 combines with J gene TRBJ2-7; a weak D match, TRBD2 (6 bases). Germline V lookup: CDR1 KGHDR, CDR2 SFDVKD. The CDR3 has 13 residues. The germline V and J ends were trimmed by 3 bases and 5 bases, with 10 bases remaining between them. CDR3 DNA sequence: TGTGCCACCAGTGATCCAGGCGGGAACGAGCAGTACTTC. Encoded protein: CATSDPGGNEQYF.

The V gene is TRBV7-2, the J gene TRBJ2-1; 9 bases map to TRBD2. Germline V gene lookup returns CDR1 SGHTA and CDR2 FQGNSA. The length of the CDR3 is 17 residues. J lost 7 bases, V lost 2 bases, and 12 bases had no gene match. CDR3 DNA sequence: TGTGCCAGCAGCTTACGCGCCACGCGGGAGGGCCGAAATGAGCAGTTCTTC. It translates to CASSLRATREGRNEQFF. The full variable domain, with the rest looked up from reference TRBV7-2 and TRBJ2-1, is GAGVSQSPSNKVTEKGKDVELRCDPISGHTALYWYRQSLGQGLEFLIYFQGNSAPDKSGLPSDRFSAERTGGSVSTLTIQRTQQEDSAVYLCASSLRATREGRNEQFFGPGTRLTVL.